Sequencing of this TCR beta chain was carried out in a study of shared clonotypes between healthy human individuals. The CDR3 runs 14 residues. The ends were cut back, 5 bases at V and 8 bases at J, with 18 bases in the middle. Germline V gene lookup returns CDR1 SEHNR and CDR2 FQNEAQ (reference sequence). Measured with immunoSEQ multiplex PCR; TCRdb has only the in-frame clones, and not every one. The table shows about 340,000 clones, with less than 75% occurring only once. Sequencing was performed on memory CD4+ T cells sorted from blood. This sample's subset: CD45RA-negative fraction. The TCR was taken from a man aged 25 to 40 in good health. The J gene is TRBJ1-2, the V gene TRBV7-9; a weak D match, TRBD1 (5 bases). Here the CDR3 DNA reads TGTGCCAGCAGCGACGGGGCCTATCGGGAGGGCTACACCTTC. As protein: CASSDGAYREGYTF.